This T cell receptor beta chain was observed in a study of shared clonotypes between healthy human individuals (dated by TCRdb to the early 2020s). Concerning the study at large: The cohort included three men and a couple of women between 18 and 49 years of age. Blood TCR repertoires of roughly five healthy adults were deeply sequenced to estimate repertoire size and the extent of clonotype sharing between individuals. To increase sequencing depth and limit assay-specific biases, different laboratories used diverse techniques to prepare libraries and sequence TCR repertoires. Each donor's leukapheresis produced roughly between about 0.9 and 9.5 billion PBMCs. For each donor, CD4 naive and CD4 memory were each run on three plates, CD8 naive on two plates, and CD8 memory on one plate. Paper-wide results and their limitations: Estimated clonotype richness was generally larger for naive than for memory subsets. Compared with non-shared clonotypes, clonotypes shared by all four sorted-subset donors had higher generation probabilities. Pairwise subsampling indicated that sequencing depth was expected to affect the degree of clonotype sharing among donors. Even with the large sequencing depth, rarefaction of the sorted-subset datasets indicated that sequencing was incomplete. Because the study included only a small number of donors, the genetic and exposure-history diversity represented was limited. Sharing across several donors was observed for about 4.8% of naive CD4, over 3% of naive CD8, roughly 2.4% of memory CD4, and around 0.42% of memory CD8 clonotypes. Sampling was limited to blood, and TCR repertoires in tissue likely differ from TCR repertoires in blood.

From the germline V gene, CDR1 is SGHTA and CDR2 is FQGNSA. Spanning cysteine to phenylalanine, the CDR3 consists of 15 amino acids. Only CDR3 DNA remains: 45 bases, in frame from the first base. V and J are truncated by 5 bases and 6 bases respectively, leaving an intervening sequence of 17 bases. This clone was recorded at least ten times. Its antigen specificity is not known. Nothing much larger sits one base from this clone, and base qualities are not available. Donors were healthy HIV-negative adults with no recently reported acute infections or vaccinations. Every donor was a Caucasian adult residing in Nashville, Tennessee, USA. Magnetic negative selection was used to enrich CD4+ T cells, after which naive cells were positively selected on CD45RA and the negative fraction became the memory subset. Blood was obtained by leukapheresis, after which PBMCs were separated by Ficoll-Histopaque density gradient centrifugation and cryopreserved in liquid nitrogen vapor phase. Analytical flow cytometry was used to check the purity and quantity of each magnetically sorted T cell population. From each sorted fraction, genomic DNA was isolated and quantified by UV absorbance on a Nanodrop 2000c.

TCR CDR3 regions were amplified from genomic DNA by multiplex PCR using the deep immunoSEQ assay. Extracted genomic DNA from each cell subset was spread evenly across all wells of several immunoSEQ 96-well plates, with each plate serving as a replicate. For sorted subsets, approximately 210 ng of genomic DNA, equivalent to some 30,000 T cell genomes, went into each replicate PCR. Purified libraries were quantified with a Qubit 3.0 fluorometer, sized on a Bioanalyzer 2100, and re-quantified with the KAPA Library Quantification kit. Every immunoSEQ 96-well plate was sequenced on a separate single-read 150-cycle Illumina NextSeq 550 flow cell. From the authors' description of their analysis: Because the immunoSEQ output included only junctional sequences and no quality scores, the filtering could not be the same as the filtering used for full-length reads. To assign V/J genes and CDR3, sequences were annotated using PyIR, a Python wrapper for IgBLAST v1.9, with IMGT germline references. Reads were removed for weak V/J assignments (E-value above 1e-6), missing CDR3, stop codons, out-of-frame junctions, or ambiguous translated residues. V3J clonotypes were defined as sequences sharing an identical inferred V gene, J gene, and CDR3 amino acid sequence. Percentage overlap between repertoires was computed as shared unique clonotypes divided by the size of the smaller repertoire. Repertoire richness was assessed with RTK rarefaction, the Chao1 estimator, and Recon v2.1 estimates of unobserved clonotypes. Generation probabilities were computed with OLGA for all TCRbeta clonotypes obtained by the gDNA method from several donors. TCRdb re-hosts the immuneACCESS table, in-frame sequences only. Its copies lack some clones; in the studies checked, an unresolved V gene accounts for under half of them, and the cause for the rest is not known. V and J calls and clone size come straight from that table; D and trimming were deduced from the DNA. The sample data list 640,000 or so clones, and 72% of these were observed just once. The leading ten clones occupy under 2% of the sample.

The receptor was isolated from a woman aged 30 to 39 in good health. Input material: memory CD4+ T cells sorted from blood. The meaning of the sample's cell subset or site label: CD45RA-negative fraction. The chain is encoded by TRBV7-2 joined to TRBJ2-1; TRBD2 is a weak D gene call, 6 bases matching. The CDR3 protein: CASSRTVLAPNEQFF. The nucleotide sequence is TGTGCCAGCAGCAGAACGGTACTAGCCCCCAATGAGCAGTTCTTC.